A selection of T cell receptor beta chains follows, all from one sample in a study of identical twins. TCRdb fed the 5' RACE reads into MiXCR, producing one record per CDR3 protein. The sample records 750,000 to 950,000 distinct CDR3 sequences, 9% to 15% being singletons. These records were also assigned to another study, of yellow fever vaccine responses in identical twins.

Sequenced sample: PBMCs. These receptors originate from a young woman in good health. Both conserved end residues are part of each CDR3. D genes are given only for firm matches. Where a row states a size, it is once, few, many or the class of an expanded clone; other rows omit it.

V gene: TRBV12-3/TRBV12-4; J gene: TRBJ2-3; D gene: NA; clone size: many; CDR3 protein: CASSFFRVGIPDTQYF; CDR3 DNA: TGTGCCAGCAGTTTCTTTCGAGTAGGAATTCCGGATACGCAGTATTTT
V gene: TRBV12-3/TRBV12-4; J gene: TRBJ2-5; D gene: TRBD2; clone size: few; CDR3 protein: CASSFMLAEAGETQYF; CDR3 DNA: TGTGCCAGCAGTTTTATGCTAGCGGAGGCGGGAGAGACCCAGTACTTC
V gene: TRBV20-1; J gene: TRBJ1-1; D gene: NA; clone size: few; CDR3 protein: CSARDVRSETEAFF; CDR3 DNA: TGCAGTGCTAGAGATGTTCGGTCAGAGACTGAAGCTTTCTTT
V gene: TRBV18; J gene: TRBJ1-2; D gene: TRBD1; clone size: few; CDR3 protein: CASSPSGQLNYGYTF; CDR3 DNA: TGTGCCAGCTCACCTTCGGGACAGCTGAACTATGGCTACACCTTC
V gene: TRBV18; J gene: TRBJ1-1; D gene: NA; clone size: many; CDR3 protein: CASSPQSQAYEAFF; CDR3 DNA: TGTGCCAGCTCACCACAAAGTCAGGCCTATGAAGCTTTCTTT
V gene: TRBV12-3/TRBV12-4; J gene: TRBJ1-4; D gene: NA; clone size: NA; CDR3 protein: CASSFSLTPGRGNEKLFF; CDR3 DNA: TGTGCCAGCAGTTTTAGCCTCACGCCGGGACGCGGTAATGAAAAACTGTTTTTT
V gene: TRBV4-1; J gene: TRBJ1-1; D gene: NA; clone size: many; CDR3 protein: CASSLGGEGEAFF; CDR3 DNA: TGCGCCAGCAGCCTCGGGGGGGAGGGTGAAGCTTTCTTT
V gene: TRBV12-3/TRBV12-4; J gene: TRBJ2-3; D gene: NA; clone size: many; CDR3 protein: CASSPGTDTQYF; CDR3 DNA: TGTGCCAGCAGCCCTGGAACAGATACGCAGTATTTT
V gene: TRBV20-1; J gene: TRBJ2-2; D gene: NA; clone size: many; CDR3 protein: CSARYRETGELFF; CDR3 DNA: TGCAGTGCTAGATACCGGGAGACCGGGGAGCTGTTTTTT
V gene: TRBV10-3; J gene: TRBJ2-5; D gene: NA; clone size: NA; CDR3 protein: CAIRERLQETQYF; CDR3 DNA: TGTGCCATCAGGGAGAGACTACAAGAGACCCAGTACTTC
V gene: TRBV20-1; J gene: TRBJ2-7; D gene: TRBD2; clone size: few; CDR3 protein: CSASGGRSSYEQYF; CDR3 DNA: TGCAGTGCTAGTGGCGGGAGGAGCTCCTACGAGCAGTACTTC
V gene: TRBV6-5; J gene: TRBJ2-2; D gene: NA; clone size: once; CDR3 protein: CASISRTEGANTGELFF; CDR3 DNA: TGTGCCAGCATTTCTAGGACAGAGGGGGCGAACACCGGGGAGCTGTTTTTT
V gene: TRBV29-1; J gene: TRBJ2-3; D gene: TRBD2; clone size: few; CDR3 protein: CSVGTSGTSTDTQYF; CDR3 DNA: TGCAGCGTGGGGACTAGCGGGACCAGCACAGATACGCAGTATTTT
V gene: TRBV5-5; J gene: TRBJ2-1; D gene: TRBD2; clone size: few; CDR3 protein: CASAPPSSGGYNEQFF; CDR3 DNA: TGTGCCAGCGCACCCCCTTCTAGCGGAGGCTACAATGAGCAGTTCTTC
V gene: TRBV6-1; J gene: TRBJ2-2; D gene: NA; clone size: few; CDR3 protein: CASSPDTGELFFF; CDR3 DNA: NA
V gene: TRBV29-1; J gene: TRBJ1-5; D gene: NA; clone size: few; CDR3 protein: CSVRDGQDNQPQHF; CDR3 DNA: TGCAGCGTCCGGGACGGGCAGGACAATCAGCCCCAGCATTTT